The 17 T cell receptor beta chains below all came from one sample that was sequenced in a study of blood T cell repertoires in COVID-19. Data came from immunoSEQ multiplex PCR; TCRdb stores just in-frame clones and leaves some out. The data show over 85,000 clones, around 84% seen once. The sample consisted of peripheral blood. The receptors shown here come from a man aged 60 to 75 with acute or convalescent COVID-19.

The chain links TRBV6-6 to TRBJ1-3; 11 positions match TRBD1. Trimming took 5 bases from V and 0 from J; bases not matched to a gene: 9. CDR3 size: 18 residues. Germline V CDR1 and CDR2: MNHNY, SVGAGI (reference sequence). The CDR3 DNA is TGTGCCAGCAGTCCGGGACAGGGGGTTTCGCCCTCTGGAAACACCATATATTTT. Its translation: CASSPGQGVSPSGNTIYF.

This chain links TRBV2 with TRBJ1-5, with 10 positions matching TRBD1. After removal of 6 bases from V and 6 bases from J, the junction contained 8 bases not matched to a gene. Per the germline V gene, CDR1 is SNHLY and CDR2 is FYNNEI. There are 15 residues in the CDR3. CDR3 DNA: TGTGCCAGCAGCCAGACAGGGGGCGCCGGTCAGCCCCAGCATTTT. This encodes CASSQTGGAGQPQHF.

This chain connects TRBV21-1 to TRBJ2-7; the DNA was not used to check the table's D call, TRBD2. TRBV21-1 is a recognized pseudogene. This CDR3 comprises 18 residues. DNA of the CDR3: TGTGCCAGCAGCAAAGAGTTTAAAGGCGGGGACGGATTCTACGAGCAGTACGTC. This encodes CASSKEFKGGDGFYEQYV.

The gene calls are TRBV5-1 and TRBJ2-1; TRBD1 agrees at 9 bases. The CDR3 spans 15 residues. The J segment lost 2 bases and the V segment lost 3 bases, leaving 3 bases of the junction unmatched. Germline V CDR1 and CDR2: SGHRS, YFSETQ. CDR3 in amino acids: CASSSRDRAYNEQFF. CDR3 nucleotides: TGCGCCAGCAGCTCCCGGGACAGGGCCTACAATGAGCAGTTCTTC.

This sequence joins TRBV2 and TRBJ1-5, with D possibly being TRBD1 (5 bases). The CDR3 length is 13 residues. Per germline, CDR1 SNHLY and CDR2 FYNNEI. Trimming took 2 bases from V and 6 from J, leaving 8 bases between them. CDR3 nucleotide sequence: TGTGCCAGCAGTGAATGGGGGGTTCAGCCCCAGCATTTT. This sequence encodes CASSEWGVQPQHF.

The table lists this clone with a count of one. The gene calls are TRBV3-1 (or the pseudogene TRBV3-2) and TRBJ2-1; possible D gene TRBD2, 6 bases. The ends were cut back, 1 base at V and 10 bases at J, with 8 bases in the middle. Germline V gene sequence: CDR1 LGHDT, CDR2 YNNKEL (reference sequence). This CDR3 is built from 12 residues. This CDR3 reads CASSQGRGEQFF. For the CDR3, the DNA is TGTGCCAGCAGCCAAGGGCGGGGAGAGCAGTTCTTC.

The rearrangement links TRBV7-2 to TRBJ1-4; TRBD1 matches at 8 bases. Germline V lookup: CDR1 SGHTA, CDR2 FQGNSA. Losses at the gene ends were 8 bases for V and 4 bases for J; bases not matched to a gene: 12. The CDR3 covers 16 residues. For the CDR3, the DNA is TGTGCCAGCGGTTTCACAACAGGGGGAATTAATGAAAAACTGTTTTTT. Protein product: CASGFTTGGINEKLFF.

The rearrangement joins TRBV30 to TRBJ2-7; 7 bases agree with TRBD1. This CDR3 is built from 13 residues. Per the germline V gene, CDR1 is GTSNPN and CDR2 is SVGIG (reference sequence). Losses at the gene ends were 2 bases for V and 4 bases for J; bases not matched to a gene: 5. Here the CDR3 reads CAWSRGQRYEQYF. CDR3 in DNA: TGTGCCTGGAGTCGGGGACAGAGATACGAGCAGTACTTC.

The rearrangement uses TRBV6-5 and TRBJ1-1; 9 bases agree with TRBD1. V lost 0 bases and J lost 5; bases outside the gene matches: 7. Germline V gene data show CDR1 as MNHEY and CDR2 as SVGAGI. This CDR3 spans 16 amino acids. CDR3 bases: TGTGCCAGCAGTTACTCGACCGGGACAGGGAGGACTGAAGCTTTCTTT. This gives the protein CASSYSTGTGRTEAFF.

The V gene is TRBV28, the J gene TRBJ2-3; 9 positions agree with TRBD2. CDR3 length: 15 amino acids. The V gene's germline CDR1 is MDHEN and CDR2 SYDVKM. After removal of 6 bases from V and 4 bases from J, the junction contained 8 bases not matched to a gene. This CDR3 is CASSHLAGGPDTQYF. CDR3 nucleotide sequence: TGTGCCAGCAGCCACCTGGCGGGGGGGCCAGATACGCAGTATTTT.

This chain connects TRBV19 to TRBJ1-1; D unclear. The V and J ends lost 3 bases and 7 bases respectively, with 18 bases between them. Germline V gives CDR1 LNHDA, CDR2 SQIVND (reference sequence). The length of the CDR3 is 15 residues. CDR3 DNA sequence: TGTGCCAGTAGTATTATCGACTCCCCGAACGGTGAAGCTTTCTTT. Translation gives CASSIIDSPNGEAFF.

The chain carries TRBV27 and TRBJ2-6; the match to TRBD1 covers 8 bases. Germline V gene sequence: CDR1 MNHEY, CDR2 SMNVEV (reference sequence). V lost 5 bases to trimming and J lost 7 bases; unmatched junction nucleotides: 7. The CDR3 sequence is 15 residues long. CDR3 bases: TGTGCCAGCAGTCCGCCCAGGGGGCTTGCCAACGTCCTGACTTTC. As protein: CASSPPRGLANVLTF. The full variable domain, its missing parts supplied by reference TRBV27 and TRBJ2-6, is EAQVTQNPRYLITVTGKKLTVTCSQNMNHEYMSWYRQDPGLGLRQIYYSMNVEVTDKGDVPEGYKVSRKEKRNFPLILESPSPNQTSLYFCASSPPRGLANVLTFGAGSRLTVL.

This clone has just one count. The rearrangement joins TRBV6-2 or TRBV6-3 to TRBJ2-5, with a weak D call TRBD2 (5 bases). V gave up 4 bases and J gave up 3 bases, with 12 bases separating them. Germline values: CDR1 MNHEY, CDR2 SVGEGT. The CDR3 is 14 residues long. The CDR3 DNA is TGTGCCAGCAGTTTTCCGTGGGAGAAAGAGACCCAGTACTTC. Translated: CASSFPWEKETQYF.

V usage is TRBV11-1 and J usage is TRBJ2-5; weak D call: TRBD1 (6 bases). The CDR3 is 14 residues long. Germline V CDR1 and CDR2: SGHAT, FQDESV (reference sequence). Trimming pared 1 base from V and 3 bases from J, leaving 9 bases between. The DNA for the CDR3 is TGTGCCAGCAGCTTAGGGACAGCCAAAGAGACCCAGTACTTC. Encoded protein: CASSLGTAKETQYF.

The CDR3 protein is CASSPGGGPREQYF. The CDR3 nucleotides read TGTGCCAGCAGCCCCGGCGGGGGGCCAAGGGAGCAGTACTTC. This chain joins TRBV3-1 (or the pseudogene TRBV3-2) and TRBJ2-7, with 8 bases lining up with TRBD2. Germline V gene sequence: CDR1 LGHDT, CDR2 YNNKEL (reference sequence). The CDR3 runs 14 residues. The V gene end was trimmed by 4 bases and the J gene end by 7 bases; junction bases not matched to a gene: 9.

This clone was detected a few times. This chain links TRBV19 with TRBJ1-2, with D uncertain. V shed 2 bases and J shed 8 bases, with 12 bases lying between them. This CDR3 is 13 amino acids long. Germline V CDR1 and CDR2: LNHDA, SQIVND (reference sequence). Written as DNA, the CDR3 is TGTGCCAGTAGTATAAGCTGGGGAGGAGGCTACACCTTC. Translation gives CASSISWGGGYTF.

The V and J genes are TRBV29-1 and TRBJ2-3; 14 bases match TRBD2. This CDR3 is 17 amino acids long. Trimming cost V 1 base and J 4 bases; bases outside gene matches: 7. The germline V gene encodes CDR1 SQVTM and CDR2 ANQGSEA. CDR3 loop: CSVEGLGLAGVADTQYF. The CDR3 DNA is TGCAGCGTTGAAGGCCTGGGACTAGCGGGGGTGGCAGATACGCAGTATTTT.